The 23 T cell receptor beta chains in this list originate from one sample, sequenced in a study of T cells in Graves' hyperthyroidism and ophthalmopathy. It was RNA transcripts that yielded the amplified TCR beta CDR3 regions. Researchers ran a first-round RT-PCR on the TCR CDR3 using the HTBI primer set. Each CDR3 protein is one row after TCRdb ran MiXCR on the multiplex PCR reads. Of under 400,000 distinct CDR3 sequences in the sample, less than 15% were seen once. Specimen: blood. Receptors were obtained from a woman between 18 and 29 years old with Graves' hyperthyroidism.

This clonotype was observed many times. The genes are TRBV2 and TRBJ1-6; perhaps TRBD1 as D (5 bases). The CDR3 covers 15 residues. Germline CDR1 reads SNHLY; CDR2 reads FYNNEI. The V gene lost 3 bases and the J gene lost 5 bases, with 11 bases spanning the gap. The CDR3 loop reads CASSEGDGDNSPLHF. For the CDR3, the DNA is TGTGCCAGCAGTGAGGGGGACGGTGATAATTCACCCCTCCACTTT.

For the CDR3, the DNA is TGTGCCACAGGGGGCGCGAGTCACTATGGCTACACCTTC. Protein: CATGGASHYGYTF. The chain couples TRBV27 to TRBJ1-2; 8 positions agree with TRBD1. Losses at the gene ends were 10 bases for V and 3 bases for J; bases not matched to a gene: 7. This CDR3 contains 13 residues. CDR1 is MNHEY, CDR2 SMNVEV, per germline (reference sequence).

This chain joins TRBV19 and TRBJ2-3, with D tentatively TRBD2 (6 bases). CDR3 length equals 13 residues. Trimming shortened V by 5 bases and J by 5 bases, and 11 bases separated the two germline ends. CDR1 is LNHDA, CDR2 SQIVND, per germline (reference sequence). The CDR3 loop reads CASSPLGGDTQYF. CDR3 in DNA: TGTGCCAGTAGTCCGCTGGGGGGAGATACGCAGTATTTT.

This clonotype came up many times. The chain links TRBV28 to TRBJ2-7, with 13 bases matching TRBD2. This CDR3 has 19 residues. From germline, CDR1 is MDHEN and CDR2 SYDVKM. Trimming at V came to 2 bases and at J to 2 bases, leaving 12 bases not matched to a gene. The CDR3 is CASSLQTSGRALFTYEQYF. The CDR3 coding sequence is TGTGCCAGCAGTTTACAAACTAGCGGGAGGGCCTTGTTTACCTACGAGCAGTACTTC.

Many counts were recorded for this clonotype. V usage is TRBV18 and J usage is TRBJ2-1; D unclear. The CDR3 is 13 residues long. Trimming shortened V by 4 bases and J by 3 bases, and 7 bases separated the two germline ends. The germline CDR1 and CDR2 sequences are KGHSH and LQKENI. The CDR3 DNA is TGTGCCAGCTCACATCCGGACTACAATGAGCAGTTCTTC. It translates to CASSHPDYNEQFF.

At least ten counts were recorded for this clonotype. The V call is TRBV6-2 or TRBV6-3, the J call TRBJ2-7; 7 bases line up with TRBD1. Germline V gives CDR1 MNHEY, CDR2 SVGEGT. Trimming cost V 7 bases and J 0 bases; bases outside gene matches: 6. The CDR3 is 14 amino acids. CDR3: CASTRQGGSYEQYF. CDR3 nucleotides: TGTGCCAGCACCCGACAGGGTGGCTCCTACGAGCAGTACTTC.

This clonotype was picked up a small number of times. The CDR3 spells CAWGQGDLPLHF. The CDR3 nucleotides are TGTGCCTGGGGACAGGGAGACCTACCCCTCCACTTT. The V and J genes are TRBV30 and TRBJ1-6; 8 bases line up with TRBD1. The CDR3 is made up of 12 amino acids. V trimming: 5 bases; J trimming: 12 bases; junction bases outside the gene matches: 6. From germline, CDR1 is GTSNPN and CDR2 SVGIG (reference sequence).

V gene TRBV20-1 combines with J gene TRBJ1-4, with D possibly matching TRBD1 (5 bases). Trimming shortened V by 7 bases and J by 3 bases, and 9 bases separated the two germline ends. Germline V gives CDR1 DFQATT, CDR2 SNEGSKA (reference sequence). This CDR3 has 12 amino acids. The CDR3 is CSVSGANEKLFF. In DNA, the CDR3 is TGCAGTGTCTCGGGGGCTAATGAAAAACTGTTTTTT.

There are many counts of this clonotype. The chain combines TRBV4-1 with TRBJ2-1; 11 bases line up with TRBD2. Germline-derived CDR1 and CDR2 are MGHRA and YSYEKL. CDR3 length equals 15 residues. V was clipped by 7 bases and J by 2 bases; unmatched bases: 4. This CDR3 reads CASNLGLAAYNEQFF. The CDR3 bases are TGCGCCAGCAACCTGGGACTAGCGGCCTACAATGAGCAGTTCTTC.

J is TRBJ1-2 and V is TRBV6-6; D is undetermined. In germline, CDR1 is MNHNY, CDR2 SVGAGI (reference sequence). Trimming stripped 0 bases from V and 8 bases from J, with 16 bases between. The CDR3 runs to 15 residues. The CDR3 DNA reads TGTGCCAGCAGTTACTCCGGCCGGACGACGGGGGGCTACACCTTC. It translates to CASSYSGRTTGGYTF.

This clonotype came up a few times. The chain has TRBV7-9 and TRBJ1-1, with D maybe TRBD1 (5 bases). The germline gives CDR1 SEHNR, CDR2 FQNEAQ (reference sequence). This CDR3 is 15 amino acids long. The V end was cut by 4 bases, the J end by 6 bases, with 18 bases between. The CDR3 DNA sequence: TGTGCCAGCAGCTCCTTACTGTATCCCAGGGCTGAAGCTTTCTTT. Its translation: CASSSLLYPRAEAFF.

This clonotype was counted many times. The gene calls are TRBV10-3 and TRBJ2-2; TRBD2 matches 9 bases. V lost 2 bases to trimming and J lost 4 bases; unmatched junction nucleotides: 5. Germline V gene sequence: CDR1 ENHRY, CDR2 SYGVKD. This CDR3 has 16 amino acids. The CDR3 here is CAISEERGALTGELFF. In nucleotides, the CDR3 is TGTGCCATCAGTGAGGAGCGGGGGGCACTCACCGGGGAGCTGTTTTTT.

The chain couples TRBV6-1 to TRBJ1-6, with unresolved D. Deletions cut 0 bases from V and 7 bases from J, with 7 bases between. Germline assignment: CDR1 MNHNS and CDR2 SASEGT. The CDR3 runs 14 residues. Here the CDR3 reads CASSEALGNSPLHF. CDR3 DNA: TGTGCCAGCAGTGAAGCGCTTGGGAATTCACCCCTCCACTTT.

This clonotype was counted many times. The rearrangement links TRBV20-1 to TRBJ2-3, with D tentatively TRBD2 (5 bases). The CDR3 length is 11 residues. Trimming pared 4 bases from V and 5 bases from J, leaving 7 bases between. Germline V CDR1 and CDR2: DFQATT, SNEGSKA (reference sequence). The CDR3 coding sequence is TGCAGTGCTAATCGGGAAGATACGCAGTATTTT. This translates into CSANREDTQYF.

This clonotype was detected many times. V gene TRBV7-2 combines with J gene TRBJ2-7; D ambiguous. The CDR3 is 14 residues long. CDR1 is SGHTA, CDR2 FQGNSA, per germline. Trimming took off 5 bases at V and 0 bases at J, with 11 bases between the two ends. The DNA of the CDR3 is TGTGCCAGCAGCCCAAACAGATACTCCTACGAGCAGTACTTC. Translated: CASSPNRYSYEQYF.

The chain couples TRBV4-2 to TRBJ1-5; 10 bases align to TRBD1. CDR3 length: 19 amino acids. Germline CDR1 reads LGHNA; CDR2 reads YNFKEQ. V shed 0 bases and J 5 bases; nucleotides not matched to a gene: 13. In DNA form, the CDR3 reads TGTGCCAGCAGCCAAGATACAGGGACAGGGGAGTTTAGGGATCAGCCCCAGCATTTT. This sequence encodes CASSQDTGTGEFRDQPQHF.

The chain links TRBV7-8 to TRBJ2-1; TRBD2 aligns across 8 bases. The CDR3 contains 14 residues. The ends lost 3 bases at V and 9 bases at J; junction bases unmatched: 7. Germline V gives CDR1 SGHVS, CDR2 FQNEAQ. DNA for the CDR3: TGTGCCAGCAGCTTTAGCGGGACCCTCGGTGAGCAGTTCTTC. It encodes CASSFSGTLGEQFF.

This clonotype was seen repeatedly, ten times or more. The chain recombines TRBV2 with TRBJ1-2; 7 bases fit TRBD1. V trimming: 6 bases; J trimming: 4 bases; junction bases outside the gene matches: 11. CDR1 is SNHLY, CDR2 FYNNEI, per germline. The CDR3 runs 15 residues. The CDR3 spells CASSGIRTGSYGYTF. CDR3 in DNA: TGTGCCAGCAGCGGGATTCGGACAGGTTCCTATGGCTACACCTTC.

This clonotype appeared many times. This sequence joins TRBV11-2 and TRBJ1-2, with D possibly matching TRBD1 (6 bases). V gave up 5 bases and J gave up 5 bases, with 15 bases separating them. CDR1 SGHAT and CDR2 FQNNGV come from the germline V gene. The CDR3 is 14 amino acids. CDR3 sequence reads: CASSPGGGPYGYTF. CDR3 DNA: TGTGCCAGCAGCCCGGGGGGGGGGCCTTATGGCTACACCTTC.

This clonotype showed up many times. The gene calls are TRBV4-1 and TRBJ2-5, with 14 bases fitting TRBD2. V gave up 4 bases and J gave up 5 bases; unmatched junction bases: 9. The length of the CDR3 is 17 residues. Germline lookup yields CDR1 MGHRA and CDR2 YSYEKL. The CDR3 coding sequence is TGCGCCAGCAGCCCCCAGACTAGCGGGGGGGCCAGGGAGACCCAGTACTTC. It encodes CASSPQTSGGARETQYF.

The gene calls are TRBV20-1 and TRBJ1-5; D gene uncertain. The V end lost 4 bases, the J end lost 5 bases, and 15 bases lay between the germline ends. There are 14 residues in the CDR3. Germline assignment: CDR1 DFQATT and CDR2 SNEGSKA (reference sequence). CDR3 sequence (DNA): TGCAGTGCTAAGACCAGGATGGGTTATCAGCCCCAGCATTTT. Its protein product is CSAKTRMGYQPQHF.

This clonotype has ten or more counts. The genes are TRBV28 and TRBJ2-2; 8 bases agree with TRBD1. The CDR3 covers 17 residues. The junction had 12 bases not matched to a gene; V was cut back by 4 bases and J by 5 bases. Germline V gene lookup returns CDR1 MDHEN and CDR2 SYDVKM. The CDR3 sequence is CASSSLSGQGGTGELFF. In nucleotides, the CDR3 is TGTGCCAGCAGTTCTCTCTCCGGACAGGGAGGTACCGGGGAGCTGTTTTTT.

The CDR3: CASSFGGARDTQYF. In DNA form, the CDR3 reads TGCGCCAGCAGCTTCGGGGGGGCCAGAGATACGCAGTATTTT. The chain links TRBV5-1 to TRBJ2-3; 8 positions match TRBD2. The CDR3 is 14 residues long. The germline gives CDR1 SGHRS, CDR2 YFSETQ. With 2 bases clipped from V and 5 bases from J, the junction kept 4 bases outside the gene matches.